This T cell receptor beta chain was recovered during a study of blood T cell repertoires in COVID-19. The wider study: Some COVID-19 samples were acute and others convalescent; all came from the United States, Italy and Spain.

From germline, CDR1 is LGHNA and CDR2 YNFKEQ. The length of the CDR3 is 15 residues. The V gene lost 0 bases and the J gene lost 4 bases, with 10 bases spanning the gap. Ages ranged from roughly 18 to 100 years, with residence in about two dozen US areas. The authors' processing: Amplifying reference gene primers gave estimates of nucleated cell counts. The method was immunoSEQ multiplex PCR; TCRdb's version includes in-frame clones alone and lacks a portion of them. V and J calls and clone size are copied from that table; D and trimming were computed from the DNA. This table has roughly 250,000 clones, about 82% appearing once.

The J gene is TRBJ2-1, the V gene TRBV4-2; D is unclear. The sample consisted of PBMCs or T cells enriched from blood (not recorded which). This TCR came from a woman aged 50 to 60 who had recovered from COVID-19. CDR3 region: CASSQDHTKYNEQFF. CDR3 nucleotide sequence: TGTGCCAGCAGCCAAGATCACACCAAATACAATGAGCAGTTCTTC.